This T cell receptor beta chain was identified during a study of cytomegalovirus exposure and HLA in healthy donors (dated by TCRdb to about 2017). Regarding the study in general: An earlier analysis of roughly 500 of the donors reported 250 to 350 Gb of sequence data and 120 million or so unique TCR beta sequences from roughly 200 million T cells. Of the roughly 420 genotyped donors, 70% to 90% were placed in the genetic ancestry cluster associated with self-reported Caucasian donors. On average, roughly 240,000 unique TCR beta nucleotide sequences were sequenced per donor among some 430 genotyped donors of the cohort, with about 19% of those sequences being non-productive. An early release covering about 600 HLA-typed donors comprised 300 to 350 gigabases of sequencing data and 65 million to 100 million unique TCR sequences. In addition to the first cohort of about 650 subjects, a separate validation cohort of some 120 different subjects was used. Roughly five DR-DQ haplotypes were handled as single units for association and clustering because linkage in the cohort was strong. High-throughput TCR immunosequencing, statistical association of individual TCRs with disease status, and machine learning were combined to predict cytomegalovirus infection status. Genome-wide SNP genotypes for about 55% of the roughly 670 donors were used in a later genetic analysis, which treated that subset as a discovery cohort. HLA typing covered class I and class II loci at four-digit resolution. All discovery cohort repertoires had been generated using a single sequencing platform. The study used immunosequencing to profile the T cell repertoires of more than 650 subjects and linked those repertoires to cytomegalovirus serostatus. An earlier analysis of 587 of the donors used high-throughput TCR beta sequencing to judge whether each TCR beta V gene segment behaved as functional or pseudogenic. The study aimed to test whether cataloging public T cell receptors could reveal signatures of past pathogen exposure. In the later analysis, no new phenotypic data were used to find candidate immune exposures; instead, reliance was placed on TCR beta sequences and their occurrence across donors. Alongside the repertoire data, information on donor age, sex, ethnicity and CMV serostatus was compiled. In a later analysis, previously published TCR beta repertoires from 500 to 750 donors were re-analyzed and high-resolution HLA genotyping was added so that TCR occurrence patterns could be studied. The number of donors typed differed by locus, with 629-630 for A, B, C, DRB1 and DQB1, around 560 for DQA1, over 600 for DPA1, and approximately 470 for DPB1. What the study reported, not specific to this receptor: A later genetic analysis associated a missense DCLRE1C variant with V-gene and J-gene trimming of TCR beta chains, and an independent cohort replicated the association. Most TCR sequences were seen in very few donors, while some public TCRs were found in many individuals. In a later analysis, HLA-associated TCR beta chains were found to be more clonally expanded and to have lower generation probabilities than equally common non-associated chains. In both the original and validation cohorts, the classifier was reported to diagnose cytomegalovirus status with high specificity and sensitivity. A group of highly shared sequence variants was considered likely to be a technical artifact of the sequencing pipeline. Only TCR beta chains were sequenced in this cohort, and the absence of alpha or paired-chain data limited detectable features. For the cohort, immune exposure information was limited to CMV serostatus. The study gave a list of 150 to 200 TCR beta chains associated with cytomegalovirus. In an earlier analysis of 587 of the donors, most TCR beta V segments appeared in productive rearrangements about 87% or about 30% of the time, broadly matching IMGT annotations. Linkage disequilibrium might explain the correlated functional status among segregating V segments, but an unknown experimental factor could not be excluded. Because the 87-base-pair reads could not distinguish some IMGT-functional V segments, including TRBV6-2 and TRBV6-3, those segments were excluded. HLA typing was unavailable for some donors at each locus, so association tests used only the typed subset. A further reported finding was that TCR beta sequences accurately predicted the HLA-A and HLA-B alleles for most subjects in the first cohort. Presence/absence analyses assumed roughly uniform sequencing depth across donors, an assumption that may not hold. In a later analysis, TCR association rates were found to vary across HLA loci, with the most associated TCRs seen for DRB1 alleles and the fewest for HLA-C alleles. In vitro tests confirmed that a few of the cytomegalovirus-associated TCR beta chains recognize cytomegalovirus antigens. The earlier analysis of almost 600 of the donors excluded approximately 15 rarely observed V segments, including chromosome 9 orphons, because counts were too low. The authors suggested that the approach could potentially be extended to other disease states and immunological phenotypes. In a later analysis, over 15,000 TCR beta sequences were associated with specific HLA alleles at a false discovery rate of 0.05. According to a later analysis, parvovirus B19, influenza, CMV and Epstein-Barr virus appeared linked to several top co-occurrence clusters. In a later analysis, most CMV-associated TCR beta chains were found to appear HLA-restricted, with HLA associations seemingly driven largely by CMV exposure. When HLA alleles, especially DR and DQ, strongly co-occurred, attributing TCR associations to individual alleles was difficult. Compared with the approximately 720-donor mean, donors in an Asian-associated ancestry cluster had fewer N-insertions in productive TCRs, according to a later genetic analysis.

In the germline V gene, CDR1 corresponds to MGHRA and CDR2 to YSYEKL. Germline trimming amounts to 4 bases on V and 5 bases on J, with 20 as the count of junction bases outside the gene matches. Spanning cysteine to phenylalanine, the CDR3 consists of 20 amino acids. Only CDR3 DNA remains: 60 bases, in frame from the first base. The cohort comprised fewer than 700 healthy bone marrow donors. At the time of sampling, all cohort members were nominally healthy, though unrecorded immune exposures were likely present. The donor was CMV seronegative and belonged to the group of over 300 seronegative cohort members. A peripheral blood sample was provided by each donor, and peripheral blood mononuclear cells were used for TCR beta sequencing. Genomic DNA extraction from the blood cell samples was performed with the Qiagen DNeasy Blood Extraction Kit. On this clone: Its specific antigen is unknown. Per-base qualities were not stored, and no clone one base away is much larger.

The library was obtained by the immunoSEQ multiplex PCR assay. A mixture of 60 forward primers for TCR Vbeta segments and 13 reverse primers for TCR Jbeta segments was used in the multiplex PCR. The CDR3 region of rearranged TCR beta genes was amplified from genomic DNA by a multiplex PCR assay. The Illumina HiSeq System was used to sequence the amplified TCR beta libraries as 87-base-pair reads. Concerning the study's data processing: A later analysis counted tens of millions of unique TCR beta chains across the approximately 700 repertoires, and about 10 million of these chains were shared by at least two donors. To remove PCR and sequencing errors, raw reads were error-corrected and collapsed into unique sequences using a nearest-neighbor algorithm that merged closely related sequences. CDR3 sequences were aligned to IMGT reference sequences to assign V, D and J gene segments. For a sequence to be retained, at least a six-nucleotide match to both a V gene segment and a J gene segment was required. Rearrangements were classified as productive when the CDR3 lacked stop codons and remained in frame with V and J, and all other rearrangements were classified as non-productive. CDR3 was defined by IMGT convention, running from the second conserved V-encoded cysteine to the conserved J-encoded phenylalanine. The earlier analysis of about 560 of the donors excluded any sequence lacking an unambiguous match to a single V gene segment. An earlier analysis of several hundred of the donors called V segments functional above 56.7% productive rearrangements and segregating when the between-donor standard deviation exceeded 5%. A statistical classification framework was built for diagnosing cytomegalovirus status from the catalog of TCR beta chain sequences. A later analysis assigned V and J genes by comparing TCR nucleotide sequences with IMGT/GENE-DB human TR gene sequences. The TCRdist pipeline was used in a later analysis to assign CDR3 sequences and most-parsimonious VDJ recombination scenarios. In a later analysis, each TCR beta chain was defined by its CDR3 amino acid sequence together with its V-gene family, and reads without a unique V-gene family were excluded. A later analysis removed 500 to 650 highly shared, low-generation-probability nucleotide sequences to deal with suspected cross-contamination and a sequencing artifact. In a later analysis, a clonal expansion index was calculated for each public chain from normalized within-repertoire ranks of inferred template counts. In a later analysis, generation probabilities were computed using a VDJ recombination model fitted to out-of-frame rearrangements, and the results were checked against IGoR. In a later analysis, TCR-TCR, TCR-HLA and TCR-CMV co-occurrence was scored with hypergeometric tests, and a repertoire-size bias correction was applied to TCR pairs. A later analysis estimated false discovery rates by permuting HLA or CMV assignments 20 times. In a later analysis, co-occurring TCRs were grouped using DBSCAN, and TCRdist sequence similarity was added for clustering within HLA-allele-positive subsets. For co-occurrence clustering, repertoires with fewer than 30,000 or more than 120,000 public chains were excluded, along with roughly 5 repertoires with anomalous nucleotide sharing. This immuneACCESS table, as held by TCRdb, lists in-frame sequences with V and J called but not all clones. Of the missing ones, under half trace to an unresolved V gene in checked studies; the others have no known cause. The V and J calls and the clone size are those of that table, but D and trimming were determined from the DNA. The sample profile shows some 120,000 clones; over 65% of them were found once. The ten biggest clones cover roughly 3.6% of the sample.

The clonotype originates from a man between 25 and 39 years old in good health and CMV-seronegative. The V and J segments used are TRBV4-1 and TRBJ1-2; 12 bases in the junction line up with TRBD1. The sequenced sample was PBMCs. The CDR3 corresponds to CASSRIPGQGALRLGYGYTF. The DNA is TGCGCCAGCAGCCGGATACCGGGACAGGGGGCTCTGAGGTTAGGGTATGGCTACACCTTC.